Each of the 26 T cell receptor beta chains below was sequenced from the same sample in a study of T cell responses to AZD1222 COVID-19 vaccine (dated by TCRdb to about 2021). The sample's time point label, decoded: about 28 days (+/-7) after the second vaccine dose. Libraries were made using the immunoSEQ multiplex PCR assay. TCRdb's version of the immuneACCESS table is confined to in-frame rearrangements and falls short of the full clone set. An unresolved V gene accounts for under half of the shortfall where checked; the remainder is of unknown origin. Across this sample there are about 110,000 clones, with 75% to 90% seen only once. Approximately 40% of the sample rests with the top ten. This specimen consisted of peripheral blood, obtained 28 days after the second AZD1222 dose. The receptors stem from an adult who received the AZD1222 COVID-19 vaccine.

V and J are TRBV19 and TRBJ1-5, with D possibly TRBD1 on 5 matching bases. With 7 bases removed from V and 6 bases from J, the gap between germline ends came to 22 bases. This CDR3 region has 16 residues. The germline V gene has CDR1 LNHDA and CDR2 SQIVND (reference sequence). In DNA form, the CDR3 reads TGTGCCAGTACCCTGGGAGGCGGGGCTTCTGGTCAGCCCCAGCATTTT. Protein: CASTLGGGASGQPQHF.

The CDR3 protein is CASSPRDGVRAYNEQFF. The DNA for the CDR3 is TGTGCCAGCTCACCGCGGGACGGGGTGAGAGCCTACAATGAGCAGTTCTTC. The V and J genes are TRBV18 and TRBJ2-1; D is possibly TRBD2 (6 bases). With 3 bases removed from V and 2 bases from J, the gap between germline ends came to 17 bases. This CDR3 is 17 amino acids long. Germline CDR1 and CDR2: KGHSH and LQKENI.

CDR3 residues: CASSLSGRERPFF. Written as DNA, the CDR3 is TGTGCCAGCAGTTTATCGGGCAGGGAGAGGCCTTTCTTT. This chain joins TRBV28 and TRBJ1-1; D is perhaps TRBD1 (5 bases). Trimming cost V 1 base and J 12 bases, with 15 bases left between them. Germline values: CDR1 MDHEN, CDR2 SYDVKM. CDR3 size: 13 residues.

The chain employs TRBV29-1 and TRBJ2-1; tentative D call: TRBD2 (6 bases). Germline CDR1 is SQVTM and CDR2 is ANQGSEA. The CDR3 runs to 15 residues. V was cut by 4 bases and J by 4 bases, with 17 bases left in between. The CDR3 sequence: CSVVSRDVRYNEQFF. The CDR3 DNA reads as TGCAGCGTTGTCTCGCGGGATGTGAGGTACAATGAGCAGTTCTTC.

The chain links TRBV5-1 to TRBJ2-7, with a tentative D call TRBD1 (6 bases). Trimming pared 2 bases from V and 3 bases from J, leaving 15 bases between. CDR3 length: 15 residues. Germline-derived CDR1 and CDR2 are SGHRS and YFSETQ. The CDR3 sequence is CASSFGQGRIYEQYF. Written as DNA, the CDR3 is TGCGCCAGCAGCTTTGGGCAGGGGCGTATCTACGAGCAGTACTTC.

This chain links TRBV5-1 with TRBJ1-5, with a weak D call TRBD1 (5 bases). The CDR3 runs to 15 residues. V was cut by 0 bases and J by 1 base, with 8 bases left in between. CDR1 SGHRS and CDR2 YFSETQ come from the germline V gene. Here the CDR3 reads CASSLGGWSNQPQHF. For the CDR3, the DNA is TGCGCCAGCAGCTTGGGGGGGTGGAGCAATCAGCCCCAGCATTTT.

The table lists this clone with a count of one. This chain links TRBV3-1 (or the pseudogene TRBV3-2) with TRBJ2-7; no clear D gene. The CDR3 sequence is 13 residues long. Trimming removed 6 bases from V and 6 bases from J, with 15 bases in between. The germline V gene encodes CDR1 LGHDT and CDR2 YNNKEL (reference sequence). The CDR3 DNA sequence: TGTGCCAGCAGTCTAGTACCAGGAGTCGAGCAGTACTTC. Its protein product is CASSLVPGVEQYF.

This chain uses TRBV11-3 with TRBJ2-3; TRBD1 matches 10 bases. V lost 3 bases to trimming and J lost 9 bases; unmatched junction nucleotides: 15. The length of the CDR3 is 17 residues. The germline V gene encodes CDR1 SGHNT and CDR2 YENEEA. CDR3 sequence reads: CASSFGTGALGVGTQYF. CDR3 nucleotides: TGTGCCAGCAGCTTCGGGACAGGGGCCCTAGGGGTGGGGACGCAGTATTTT.

This chain connects TRBV11-2 to TRBJ1-3, with D tentatively TRBD1 (6 bases). V lost 2 bases and J 0 bases, leaving 8 bases between the germline ends. Germline-derived CDR1 and CDR2 are SGHAT and FQNNGV. The CDR3 spans 15 residues. In DNA form, the CDR3 reads TGTGCCAGCAGCTTAACAGGGAGCTCTGGAAACACCATATATTTT. The encoded protein is CASSLTGSSGNTIYF.

The chain links TRBV29-1 to TRBJ1-1, with D unresolved. With 4 bases removed from V and 1 base from J, the gap between germline ends came to 10 bases. CDR1 and CDR2 (germline): SQVTM, ANQGSEA. CDR3 size: 13 residues. The CDR3 region is CSVVEAANTEAFF. CDR3 DNA sequence: TGCAGCGTTGTGGAGGCGGCGAACACTGAAGCTTTCTTT. The whole variable domain, filled in from reference TRBV29-1 and TRBJ1-1, reads SAVISQKPSRDICQRGTSLTIQCQVDSQVTMMFWYRQQPGQSLTLIATANQGSEATYESGFVIDKFPISRPNLTFSTLTVSNMSPEDSSIYLCSVVEAANTEAFFGQGTRLTVV.

V gene TRBV30 combines with J gene TRBJ2-1; D call uncertain. With 0 bases removed from V and 3 bases from J, the gap between germline ends came to 12 bases. Germline-derived CDR1 and CDR2 are GTSNPN and SVGIG (reference sequence). There are 15 residues in the CDR3. CDR3 sequence reads: CAWSVEAFSYNEQFF. The DNA for the CDR3 is TGTGCCTGGAGTGTGGAAGCCTTCAGCTACAATGAGCAGTTCTTC.

The chain combines TRBV9 with TRBJ2-3, with D perhaps given as TRBD1 or TRBD2 (5 bases each). Germline CDR1 reads SGDLS; CDR2 reads YYNGEE. This CDR3 region has 16 residues. With 7 bases removed from V and 3 bases from J, the gap between germline ends came to 21 bases. DNA of the CDR3: TGTGCCAGCGGTCTCGGGGCGGGCCTGGGGACAGATACGCAGTATTTT. It translates to CASGLGAGLGTDTQYF.

The rearrangement uses TRBV11-3 and TRBJ2-1; 10 bases agree with TRBD1. Germline loops: CDR1 SGHNT, CDR2 YENEEA. V lost 5 bases to trimming and J lost 5 bases; unmatched junction nucleotides: 6. This CDR3 contains 15 residues. CDR3 DNA: TGTGCCAGCAGCACCGGGACAGGGGATGACAATGAGCAGTTCTTC. Translated: CASSTGTGDDNEQFF.

The rearrangement links TRBV6-5 to TRBJ2-5, with 7 positions matching TRBD2. The V segment lost 6 bases and the J segment 7 bases; nucleotides outside the gene matches: 14. The CDR3 is made up of 15 amino acids. From germline, CDR1 is MNHEY and CDR2 SVGAGI. The CDR3 region has the DNA TGTGCCAGCAGCCTGGGACTACCCGGGTCGGGGACCCAGTACTTC. It specifies CASSLGLPGSGTQYF.

V and J are TRBV12-3 or TRBV12-4 and TRBJ2-1, with 7 positions matching TRBD2. Unmatched junction bases numbered 11, after V lost 5 bases and J lost 13 bases. This CDR3 has 13 residues. The CDR3 coding sequence is TGTGCCAGCAGTGCTTCAGGGCGGGAGCCTCAGTTCTTC. Protein product: CASSASGREPQFF.

The rearrangement links TRBV12-3 or TRBV12-4 to TRBJ2-7, with D perhaps TRBD1 (6 bases). The CDR3 totals 12 residues. Trimming removed 8 bases at V and 0 bases at J, with 8 bases between. CDR3 bases: TGTGCCAGCGCGGACAGCTCCTACGAGCAGTACTTC. Translation gives CASADSSYEQYF.

The chain joins TRBV28 to TRBJ1-5; 12 positions agree with TRBD1. Per the germline V gene, CDR1 is MDHEN and CDR2 is SYDVKM. V was pared by 4 bases and J by 9 bases, with 4 bases of the junction left unmatched. The CDR3 has 14 amino acids. The CDR3 nucleotides are TGTGCCAGCAGTTCCCGGGACAGGGGGCGGCCCCAGCATTTT. It specifies CASSSRDRGRPQHF. Combining the CDR3 with reference TRBV28 and TRBJ1-5 gives the whole variable domain DVKVTQSSRYLVKRTGEKVFLECVQDMDHENMFWYRQDPGLGLRLIYFSYDVKMKEKGDIPEGYSVSREKKERFSLILESASTNQTSMYLCASSSRDRGRPQHFGDGTRLSIL.

This chain links TRBV5-1 with TRBJ2-7; D may match TRBD1 or TRBD2 (5 bases each). This CDR3 comprises 15 residues. CDR1 and CDR2 (germline): SGHRS, YFSETQ. Trimming stripped 5 bases from V and 2 bases from J, with 17 bases between. Here the CDR3 reads CASRIRDDLAYEQYF. The CDR3 coding sequence is TGCGCCAGCAGGATCAGGGACGATCTAGCCTACGAGCAGTACTTC.

The genes are TRBV12-3 or TRBV12-4 and TRBJ2-3; D gene ambiguous. V dropped 4 bases and J dropped 3 bases, with 8 bases sitting between them. The CDR3 contains 13 residues. CDR3 sequence: CASSSGETDTQYF. The CDR3 DNA sequence: TGTGCCAGCAGTTCCGGCGAGACAGATACGCAGTATTTT.

This clone was observed a handful of times. The CDR3 DNA sequence: TGTGCCAGCAGGGCCGGGACAGGGGTAAAAAAACTGTTTTTT. Amino acid sequence: CASRAGTGVKKLFF. The rearrangement joins TRBV2 to TRBJ1-4; the match to TRBD1 covers 10 bases. V was clipped by 6 bases and J by 9 bases; unmatched bases: 7. The CDR3 contains 14 residues. CDR1 SNHLY and CDR2 FYNNEI come from the germline V gene.

The V call is TRBV28, the J call TRBJ2-7; D might be TRBD2 (6 bases). From germline, CDR1 is MDHEN and CDR2 SYDVKM. V gave up 8 bases and J gave up 3 bases, with 14 bases separating them. This CDR3 contains 13 residues. CDR3 DNA sequence: TGTGCCAGCCGGGGGACTGAGTTCTACGAGCAGTACTTC. Translated: CASRGTEFYEQYF.

V is TRBV9 and J is TRBJ2-6, with D perhaps matching TRBD2 (6 bases). The length of the CDR3 is 16 residues. The germline gives CDR1 SGDLS, CDR2 YYNGEE. V was pared by 3 bases and J by 3 bases, with 13 bases between. The CDR3 DNA follows: TGTGCCAGCAGCGGCGGGGTTGGGGTTGGGGCCAACGTCCTGACTTTC. This gives the protein CASSGGVGVGANVLTF. Full variable domain (outside the CDR3, taken from reference TRBV9 and TRBJ2-6): DSGVTQTPKHLITATGQRVTLRCSPRSGDLSVYWYQQSLDQGLQFLIQYYNGEERAKGNILERFSAQQFPDLHSELNLSSLELGDSALYFCASSGGVGVGANVLTFGAGSRLTVL.

The V call is TRBV28, the J call TRBJ1-1, with D possibly being TRBD1 (5 bases). Germline V gives CDR1 MDHEN, CDR2 SYDVKM. Trimming took off 6 bases at V and 3 bases at J, with 17 bases between the two ends. There are 15 residues in the CDR3. The CDR3 DNA is TGTGCCAGCAGGGGACGGGAAGGGGCGGACACTGAAGCTTTCTTT. This codes for CASRGREGADTEAFF.

V gene TRBV14 combines with J gene TRBJ1-2; D is unclear. CDR1 and CDR2 from the germline V gene are SGHDN and FVKESK. The CDR3 consists of 13 residues. Trimming stripped 0 bases from V and 9 bases from J, with 11 bases between. The CDR3: CASSQDVRVSYTF. CDR3 in DNA: TGTGCCAGCAGCCAAGATGTCCGGGTCAGCTACACCTTC.

The chain uses TRBV3-1 (or the pseudogene TRBV3-2) and TRBJ1-2; D unclear. The CDR3 is made up of 15 amino acids. Germline V CDR1 and CDR2: LGHDT, YNNKEL (reference sequence). V was shortened by 3 bases and J by 2 bases, with 13 bases between the two germline ends. The CDR3 protein is CASSHAVIPNYGYTF. The CDR3 DNA is TGTGCCAGCAGCCACGCGGTGATTCCAAACTATGGCTACACCTTC.

The CDR3 here is CATSKGAAEYEQYF. In DNA, the CDR3 is TGTGCCACCAGCAAAGGAGCAGCCGAATACGAGCAGTACTTC. V gene TRBV15 combines with J gene TRBJ2-7; D is unresolved. The germline V gene has CDR1 LNHNV and CDR2 YYDKDF (reference sequence). This CDR3 comprises 14 residues. Trimming removed 4 bases at V and 4 bases at J, with 14 bases between.